This TCR beta chain was captured by sequencing in a study of blood T cell repertoires in COVID-19. Study background: Sources were T cells, B-cell-depleted T cells, or PBMCs; the material itself was cDNA or gDNA.

Sequenced by immunoSEQ multiplex PCR; TCRdb stores in-frame clones only, minus some. The repertoire holds over 250,000 clones, with roughly 90% as singletons. Germline assignment: CDR1 SGHTA and CDR2 FQGNSA. This CDR3 has 15 amino acids. The V segment lost 5 bases and the J segment 2 bases; nucleotides outside the gene matches: 3. The gene calls are TRBV7-2 and TRBJ2-7; 13 bases are a match to TRBD2. Specimen: peripheral blood. This clonotype originated in a woman in her 70s with COVID-19, enrolled during active disease. As DNA, the CDR3 is TGTGCCAGCAGCGTAACTAGCGGGGGGGCCTACGAGCAGTACTTC. This gives the protein CASSVTSGGAYEQYF.